This note documents a single T cell receptor beta chain sequence. Its antigen remains unknown. Sequenced by immunoSEQ multiplex PCR; TCRdb stores in-frame clones only, minus some. The sample has 350,000 to 600,000 clones; 70% to 90% are singletons. These data originate in a study of Ad26.COV2.S vaccination and SARS-CoV-2 variants. Turning to the study itself: The donor was enrolled in the Ad26.COV2.S arm of the COV1001 trial. Ad26.COV2.S shots went into the muscle once or twice, 56 days apart.

Study-level findings and limits: Spike-specific TCR breadth in vaccine recipients exceeded that seen in placebo recipients.

V shed 3 bases and J 3 bases; nucleotides not matched to a gene: 4. Germline V gene lookup returns CDR1 SGHAT and CDR2 FQNNGV. CDR3 length equals 16 residues. Treatment described: roughly 20 received Ad26.COV2.S at low or high dose, single or two shots; 5 received placebo; per-sample allocation not given. It was on day 63 after the first vaccine or placebo injection that samples were taken. The vaccine antigen was prefusion-stabilized Wuhan SARS-CoV-2 spike. This specimen was peripheral blood, taken in a trial of Ad26.COV2.S vaccine versus placebo. This receptor was obtained from a person aged 18-65 years who received the Ad26.COV2.S COVID-19 vaccine or a placebo. The chain links TRBV11-2 to TRBJ2-5; TRBD2 agrees at 13 bases. DNA for the CDR3: TGTGCCAGCAGCTTCCCTGGACTAGCGGGAGAAGAGACCCAGTACTTC. Its translation: CASSFPGLAGEETQYF. Combining the CDR3 with reference TRBV11-2 and TRBJ2-5 gives the whole variable domain EAGVAQSPRYKIIEKRQSVAFWCNPISGHATLYWYQQILGQGPKLLIQFQNNGVVDDSQLPKDRFSAERLKGVDSTLKIQPAKLEDSAVYLCASSFPGLAGEETQYFGPGTRLLVL.